This T cell receptor (beta chain) was found in a study of shared T cell receptors in the human thymus. The V end lost 5 bases, the J end lost 0 bases, and 15 bases lay between the germline ends. There are 16 residues in the CDR3. Germline-derived CDR1 and CDR2 are SGHVS and FNYEAQ. TCRdb keeps only in-frame clones here, not all; method: immunoSEQ multiplex PCR. The sample holds hundreds of thousands of clones, 80% to 90% seen once. The same data also contributed to another study, on human thymus T cells. That paper notes: Corrective cardiac surgery supplied the resected thymus tissue. Repertoires from thymus and blood appeared to show biased V and J gene usage. Related work showed strongly overlapping thymic repertoires across unrelated individuals.

The source is a girl in the first two years of life with a congenital heart defect. This chain uses TRBV7-6 with TRBJ2-3; D unclear. The material sequenced was thymocytes. The DNA of the CDR3 is TGTGCCAGCAGCCCTGAACCGACACCCAGCACAGATACGCAGTATTTT. Translation gives CASSPEPTPSTDTQYF.